What follows describes a single T cell receptor beta chain. It lacks a known antigen. No quality values exist for individual bases; no much larger clone is one base distant. The method behind the library was the immunoSEQ multiplex PCR assay. The source is immuneACCESS, and TCRdb retained only in-frame sequences with V and J called. Part of the clones is not carried over; for the studies checked, unresolved V genes explain less than half of this, and the remainder is unexplained. The sample includes about 130,000 clones, with roughly 90% observed a single time. 10% to 15% of the sample is held by the ten biggest clonotypes. This entry belongs to a study of PD-1 blockade in mismatch repair-deficient tumors (TCRdb year 2017). Broadly, across the study: Between late 2013 and September 2016, the trial enrolled over 80 consecutive patients with 12 mismatch repair-deficient cancer types, every one of whom had been previously treated and was progressing. Tumor-associated T cell clones were tracked in the peripheral blood of patients responding to PD-1 blockade by deep sequencing of TCR CDR3 regions. Broader findings and caveats from the paper: After pembrolizumab, tumor-resident clones, which were often undetectable in blood before treatment, expanded rapidly and then contracted, generally ahead of radiologic responses.

V is pared back by 5 bases and J by 1 base, with 11 bases lying between the germline termini. Sequences SEHNR (CDR1) and FQNEAQ (CDR2) are obtained from the germline V gene (reference sequence). The CDR3 has 14 amino acids, counting the end cysteine and phenylalanine. This entry keeps only the CDR3 DNA: 42 bases, framed from base 1. Mismatch repair deficiency in every enrolled patient was established by polymerase chain reaction or immunohistochemistry. TCR sequencing was carried out for a few patients who responded to pembrolizumab therapy. The phase II trial prospectively evaluated PD-1 blockade with pembrolizumab in advanced mismatch repair-deficient cancers, independent of tissue of origin. Peripheral blood T cell samples were gathered serially, both before PD-1 blockade started and at multiple time points afterward. Blood sampling time points were reported as weeks after the first dose of pembrolizumab.

Recombination joined TRBV7-9 with TRBJ2-5, with the identity of the D gene unclear. The source material was peripheral blood, sampled approximately 69 weeks after starting pembrolizumab. The clonotype was recovered from an adult with mismatch repair-deficient cancer. The CDR3 region reads CASSTRPFQETQYF. The base sequence is TGTGCCAGCAGCACCAGACCCTTCCAAGAGACCCAGTACTTC.